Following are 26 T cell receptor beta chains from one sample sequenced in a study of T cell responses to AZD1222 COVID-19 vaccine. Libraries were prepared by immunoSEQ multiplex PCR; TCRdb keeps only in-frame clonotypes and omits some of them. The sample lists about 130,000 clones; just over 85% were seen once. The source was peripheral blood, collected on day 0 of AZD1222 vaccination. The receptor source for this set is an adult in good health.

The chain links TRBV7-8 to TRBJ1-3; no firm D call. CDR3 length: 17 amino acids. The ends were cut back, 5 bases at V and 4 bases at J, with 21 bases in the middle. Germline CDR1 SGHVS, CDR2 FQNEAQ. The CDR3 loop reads CASSNTGLRASGNTIYF. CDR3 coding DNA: TGTGCCAGCAGCAACACCGGGCTCCGAGCTTCAGGAAACACCATATATTTT.

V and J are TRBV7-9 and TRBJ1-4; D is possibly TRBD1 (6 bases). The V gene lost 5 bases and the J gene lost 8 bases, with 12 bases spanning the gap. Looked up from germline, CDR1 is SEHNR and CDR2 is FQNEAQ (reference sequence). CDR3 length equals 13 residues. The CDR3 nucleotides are TGTGCCAGCAGCCGACGGACAGCCGAAAAACTGTTTTTT. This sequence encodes CASSRRTAEKLFF. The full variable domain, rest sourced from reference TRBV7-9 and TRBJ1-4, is DTGVSQNPRHKITKRGQNVTFRCDPISEHNRLYWYRQTLGQGPEFLTYFQNEAQLEKSRLLSDRFSAERPKGSFSTLEIQRTEQGDSAMYLCASSRRTAEKLFFGSGTQLSVL.

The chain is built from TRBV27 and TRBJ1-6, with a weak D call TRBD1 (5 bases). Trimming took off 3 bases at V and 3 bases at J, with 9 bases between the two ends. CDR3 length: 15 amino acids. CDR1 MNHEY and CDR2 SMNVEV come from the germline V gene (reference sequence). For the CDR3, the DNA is TGTGCCAGCAGTTTGGAGGGGCGCTATAATTCACCCCTCCACTTT. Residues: CASSLEGRYNSPLHF.

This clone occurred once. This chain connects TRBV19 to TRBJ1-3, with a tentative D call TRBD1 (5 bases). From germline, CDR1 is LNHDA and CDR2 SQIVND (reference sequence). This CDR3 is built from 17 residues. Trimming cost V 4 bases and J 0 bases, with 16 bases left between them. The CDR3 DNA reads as TGTGCCAGTAGTACGACAGCCACCTCGAGCTCTGGAAACACCATATATTTT. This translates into CASSTTATSSSGNTIYF.

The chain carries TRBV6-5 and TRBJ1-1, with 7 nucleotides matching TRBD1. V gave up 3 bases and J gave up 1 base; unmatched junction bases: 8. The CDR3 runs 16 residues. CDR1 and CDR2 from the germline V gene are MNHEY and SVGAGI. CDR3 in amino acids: CASSYTRTGRNTEAFF. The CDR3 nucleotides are TGTGCCAGCAGTTATACCCGGACAGGAAGGAACACTGAAGCTTTCTTT.

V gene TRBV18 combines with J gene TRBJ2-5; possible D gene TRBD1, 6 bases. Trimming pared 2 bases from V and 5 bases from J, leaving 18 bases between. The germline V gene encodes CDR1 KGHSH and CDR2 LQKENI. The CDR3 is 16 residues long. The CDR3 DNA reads TGTGCCAGCTCACCATCGGAATCAGGGGTGGGTGAGACCCAGTACTTC. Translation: CASSPSESGVGETQYF.

CDR3 protein: CATSSGGENTEAFF. In nucleotides, the CDR3 is TGTGCCACCAGCAGTGGGGGGGAGAACACTGAAGCTTTCTTT. The chain has TRBV15 and TRBJ1-1, with D perhaps matching TRBD1 (5 bases). Trimming took off 3 bases at V and 1 base at J, with 9 bases between the two ends. The CDR3 consists of 14 residues. Germline V gene sequence: CDR1 LNHNV, CDR2 YYDKDF (reference sequence). Filled out from reference TRBV15 and TRBJ1-1, the complete variable domain reads DAMVIQNPRYQVTQFGKPVTLSCSQTLNHNVMYWYQQKSSQAPKLLFHYYDKDFNNEADTPDNFQSRRPNTSFCFLDIRSPGLGDTAMYLCATSSGGENTEAFFGQGTRLTVV.

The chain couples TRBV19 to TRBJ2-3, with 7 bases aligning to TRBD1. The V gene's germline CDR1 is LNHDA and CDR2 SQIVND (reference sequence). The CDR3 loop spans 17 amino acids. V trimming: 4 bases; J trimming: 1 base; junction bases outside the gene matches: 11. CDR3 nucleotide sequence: TGTGCCAGTAGTAGGGGGAAAGGACAGGCAGGCACAGATACGCAGTATTTT. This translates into CASSRGKGQAGTDTQYF.

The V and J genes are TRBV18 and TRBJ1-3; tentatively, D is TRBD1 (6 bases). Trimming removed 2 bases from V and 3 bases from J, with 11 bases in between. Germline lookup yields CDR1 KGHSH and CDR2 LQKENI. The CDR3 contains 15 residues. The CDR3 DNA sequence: TGTGCCAGCTCACCAGAGGGGACATTTGGAAACACCATATATTTT. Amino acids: CASSPEGTFGNTIYF.

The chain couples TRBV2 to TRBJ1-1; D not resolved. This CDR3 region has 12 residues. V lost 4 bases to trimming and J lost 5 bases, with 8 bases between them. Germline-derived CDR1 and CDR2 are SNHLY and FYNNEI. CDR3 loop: CASSGPGTEAFF. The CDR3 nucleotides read TGTGCCAGCAGTGGTCCGGGGACTGAAGCTTTCTTT.

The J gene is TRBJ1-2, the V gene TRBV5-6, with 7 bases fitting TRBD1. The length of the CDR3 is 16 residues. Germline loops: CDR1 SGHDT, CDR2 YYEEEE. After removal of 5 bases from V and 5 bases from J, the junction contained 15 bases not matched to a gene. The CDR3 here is CASRSWGEGAPYGYTF. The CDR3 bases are TGTGCCAGCAGGTCTTGGGGTGAGGGGGCTCCTTATGGCTACACCTTC.

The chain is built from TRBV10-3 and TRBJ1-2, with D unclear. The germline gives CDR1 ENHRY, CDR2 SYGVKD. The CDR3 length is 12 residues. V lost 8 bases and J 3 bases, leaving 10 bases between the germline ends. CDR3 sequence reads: CAIFDNDYGYTF. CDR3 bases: TGTGCCATCTTCGATAATGACTATGGCTACACCTTC.

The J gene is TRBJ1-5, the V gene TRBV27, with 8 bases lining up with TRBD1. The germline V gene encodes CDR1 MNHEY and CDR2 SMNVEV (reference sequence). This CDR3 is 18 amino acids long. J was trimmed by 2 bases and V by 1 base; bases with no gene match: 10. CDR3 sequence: CASSLYPFGQGRNQPQHF. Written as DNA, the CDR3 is TGTGCCAGCAGTTTATACCCTTTCGGACAGGGCCGCAATCAGCCCCAGCATTTT.

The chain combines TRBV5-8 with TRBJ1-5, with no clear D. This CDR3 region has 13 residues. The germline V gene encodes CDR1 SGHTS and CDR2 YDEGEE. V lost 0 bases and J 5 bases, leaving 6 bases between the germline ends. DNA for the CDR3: TGTGCCAGCAGCTTGGAGGCCTATCAGCCCCAGCATTTT. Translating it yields CASSLEAYQPQHF.

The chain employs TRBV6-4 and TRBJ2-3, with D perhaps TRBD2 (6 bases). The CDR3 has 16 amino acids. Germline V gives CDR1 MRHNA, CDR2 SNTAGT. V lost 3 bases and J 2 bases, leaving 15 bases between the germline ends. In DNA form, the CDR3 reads TGTGCCAGCAGTGAGGGGATAGCGGAACCCACAGATACGCAGTATTTT. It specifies CASSEGIAEPTDTQYF.

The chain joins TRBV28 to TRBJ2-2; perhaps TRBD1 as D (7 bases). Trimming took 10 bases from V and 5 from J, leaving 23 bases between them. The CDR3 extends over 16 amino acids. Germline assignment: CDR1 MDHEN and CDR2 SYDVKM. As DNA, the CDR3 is TGTGCCACCAATCGGGGGACAGTGTTACGAACCGGGGAGCTGTTTTTT. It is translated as CATNRGTVLRTGELFF.

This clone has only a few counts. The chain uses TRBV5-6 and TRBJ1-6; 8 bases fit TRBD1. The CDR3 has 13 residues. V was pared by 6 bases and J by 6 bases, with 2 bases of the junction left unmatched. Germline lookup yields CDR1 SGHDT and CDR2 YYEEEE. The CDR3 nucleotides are TGTGCCAGCAACGGACAGGGTAATTCACCCCTCCACTTT. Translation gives CASNGQGNSPLHF.

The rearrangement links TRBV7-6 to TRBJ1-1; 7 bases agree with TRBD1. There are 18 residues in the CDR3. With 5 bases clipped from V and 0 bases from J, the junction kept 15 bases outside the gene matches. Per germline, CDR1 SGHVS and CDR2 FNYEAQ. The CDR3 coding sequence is TGTGCCAGCAGCCAAGCCCCCGCAGGGGGGATTATGAACACTGAAGCTTTCTTT. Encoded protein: CASSQAPAGGIMNTEAFF.

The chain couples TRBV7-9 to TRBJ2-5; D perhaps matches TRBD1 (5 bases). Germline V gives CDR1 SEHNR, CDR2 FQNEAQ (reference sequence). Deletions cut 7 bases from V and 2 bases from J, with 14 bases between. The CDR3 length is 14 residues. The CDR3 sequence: CASTPGRTQETQYF. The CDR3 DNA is TGTGCCAGCACTCCCGGACGGACACAAGAGACCCAGTACTTC.

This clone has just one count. CDR3 sequence: CATSDPDRTYNEQFF. The CDR3 nucleotides are TGTGCCACCAGTGATCCGGACAGGACCTACAATGAGCAGTTCTTC. The rearrangement uses TRBV24-1 and TRBJ2-1; 7 bases line up with TRBD1. Trimming removed 3 bases from V and 2 bases from J; junction bases left unmatched: 3. The CDR3 contains 15 residues. Germline CDR1 reads KGHDR; CDR2 reads SFDVKD.

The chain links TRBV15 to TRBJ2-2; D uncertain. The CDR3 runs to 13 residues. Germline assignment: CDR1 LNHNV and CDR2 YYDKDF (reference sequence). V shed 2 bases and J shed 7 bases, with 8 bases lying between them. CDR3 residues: CATSRPKGGELFF. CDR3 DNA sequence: TGTGCCACCAGCAGACCGAAAGGCGGGGAGCTGTTTTTT.

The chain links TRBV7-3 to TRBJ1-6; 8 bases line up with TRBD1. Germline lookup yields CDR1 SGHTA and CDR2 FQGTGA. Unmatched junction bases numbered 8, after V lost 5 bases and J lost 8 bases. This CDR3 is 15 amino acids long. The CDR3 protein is CASSPTGGRDSPLHF. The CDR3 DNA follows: TGTGCCAGCAGCCCTACAGGGGGTAGAGATTCACCCCTCCACTTT.

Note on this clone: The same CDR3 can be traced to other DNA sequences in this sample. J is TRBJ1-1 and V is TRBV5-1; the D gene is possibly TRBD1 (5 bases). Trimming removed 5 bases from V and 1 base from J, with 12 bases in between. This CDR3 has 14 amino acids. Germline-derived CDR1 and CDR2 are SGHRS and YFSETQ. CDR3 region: CASSLGTENTEAFF. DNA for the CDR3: TGCGCCAGCAGTCTCGGGACGGAGAACACTGAAGCTTTCTTT.

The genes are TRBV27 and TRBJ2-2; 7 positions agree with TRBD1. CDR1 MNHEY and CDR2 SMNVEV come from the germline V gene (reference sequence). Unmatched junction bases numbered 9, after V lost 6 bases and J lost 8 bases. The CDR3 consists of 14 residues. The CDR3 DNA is TGTGCCAGCAGACCGACAGGGCCTTTAGGGGAGCTGTTTTTT. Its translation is CASRPTGPLGELFF.

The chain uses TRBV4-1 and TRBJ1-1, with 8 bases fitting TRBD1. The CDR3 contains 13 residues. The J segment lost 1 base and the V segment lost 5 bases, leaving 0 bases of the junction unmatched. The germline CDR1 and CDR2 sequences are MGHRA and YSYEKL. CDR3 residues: CASSDRGNTEAFF. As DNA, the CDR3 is TGCGCCAGCAGCGACAGGGGGAACACTGAAGCTTTCTTT.

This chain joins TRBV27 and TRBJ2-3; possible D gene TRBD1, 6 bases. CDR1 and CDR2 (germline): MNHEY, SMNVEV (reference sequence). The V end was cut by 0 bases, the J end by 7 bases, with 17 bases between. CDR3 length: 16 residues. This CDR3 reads CASSLSAGDVRNTQYF. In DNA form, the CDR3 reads TGTGCCAGCAGTTTATCGGCAGGGGATGTCAGGAATACGCAGTATTTT.